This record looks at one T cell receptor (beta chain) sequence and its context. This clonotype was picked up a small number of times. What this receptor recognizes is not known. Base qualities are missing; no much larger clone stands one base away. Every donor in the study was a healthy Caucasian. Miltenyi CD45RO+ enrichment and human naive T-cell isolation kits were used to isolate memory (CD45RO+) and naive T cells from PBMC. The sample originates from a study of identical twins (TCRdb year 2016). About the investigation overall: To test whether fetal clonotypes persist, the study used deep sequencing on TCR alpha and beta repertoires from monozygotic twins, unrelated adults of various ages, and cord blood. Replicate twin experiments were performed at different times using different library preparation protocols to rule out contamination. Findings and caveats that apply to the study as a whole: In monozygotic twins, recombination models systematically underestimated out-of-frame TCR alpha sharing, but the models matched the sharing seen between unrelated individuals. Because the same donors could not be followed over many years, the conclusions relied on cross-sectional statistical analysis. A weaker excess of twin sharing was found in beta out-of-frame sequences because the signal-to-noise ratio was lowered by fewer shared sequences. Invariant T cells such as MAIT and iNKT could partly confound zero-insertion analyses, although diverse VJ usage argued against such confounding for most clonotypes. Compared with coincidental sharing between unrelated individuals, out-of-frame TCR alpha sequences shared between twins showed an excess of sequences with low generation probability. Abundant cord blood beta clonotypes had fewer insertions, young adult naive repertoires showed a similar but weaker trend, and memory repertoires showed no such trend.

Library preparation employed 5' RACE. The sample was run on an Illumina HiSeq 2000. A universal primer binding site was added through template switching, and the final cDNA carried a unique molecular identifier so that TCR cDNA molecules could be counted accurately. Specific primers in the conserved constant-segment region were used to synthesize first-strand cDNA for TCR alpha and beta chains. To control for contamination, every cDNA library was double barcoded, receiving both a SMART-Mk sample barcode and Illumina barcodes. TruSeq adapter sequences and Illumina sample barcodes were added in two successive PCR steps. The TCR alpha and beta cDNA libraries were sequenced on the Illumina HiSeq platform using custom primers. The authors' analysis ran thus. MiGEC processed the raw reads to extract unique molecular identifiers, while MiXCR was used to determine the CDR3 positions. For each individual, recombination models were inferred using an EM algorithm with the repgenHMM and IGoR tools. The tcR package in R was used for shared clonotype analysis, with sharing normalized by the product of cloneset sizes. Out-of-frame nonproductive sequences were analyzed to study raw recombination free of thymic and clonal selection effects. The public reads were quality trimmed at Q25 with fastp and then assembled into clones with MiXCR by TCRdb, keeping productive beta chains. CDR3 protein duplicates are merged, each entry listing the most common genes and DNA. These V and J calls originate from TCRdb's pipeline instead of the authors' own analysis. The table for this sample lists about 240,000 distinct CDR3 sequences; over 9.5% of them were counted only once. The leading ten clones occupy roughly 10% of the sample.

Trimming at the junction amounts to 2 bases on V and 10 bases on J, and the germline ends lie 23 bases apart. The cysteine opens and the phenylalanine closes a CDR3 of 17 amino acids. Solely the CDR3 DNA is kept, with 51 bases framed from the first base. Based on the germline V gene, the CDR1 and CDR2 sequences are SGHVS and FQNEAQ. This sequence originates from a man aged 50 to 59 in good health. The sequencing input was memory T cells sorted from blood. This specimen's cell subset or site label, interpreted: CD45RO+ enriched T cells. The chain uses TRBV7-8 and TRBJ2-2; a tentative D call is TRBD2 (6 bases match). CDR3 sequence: CASSLLAAGPLDAELFF. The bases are TGTGCCAGCAGCTTATTGGCGGCGGGACCTCTCGACGCGGAGCTGTTTTTT. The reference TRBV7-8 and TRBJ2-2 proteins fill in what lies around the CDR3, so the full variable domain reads GAGVSQSPRYKVAKRGQDVALRCDPISGHVSLFWYQQALGQGPEFLTYFQNEAQLDKSGLPSDRFFAERPEGSVSTLKIQRTQQEDSAVYLCASSLLAAGPLDAELFFGEGSRLTVL.